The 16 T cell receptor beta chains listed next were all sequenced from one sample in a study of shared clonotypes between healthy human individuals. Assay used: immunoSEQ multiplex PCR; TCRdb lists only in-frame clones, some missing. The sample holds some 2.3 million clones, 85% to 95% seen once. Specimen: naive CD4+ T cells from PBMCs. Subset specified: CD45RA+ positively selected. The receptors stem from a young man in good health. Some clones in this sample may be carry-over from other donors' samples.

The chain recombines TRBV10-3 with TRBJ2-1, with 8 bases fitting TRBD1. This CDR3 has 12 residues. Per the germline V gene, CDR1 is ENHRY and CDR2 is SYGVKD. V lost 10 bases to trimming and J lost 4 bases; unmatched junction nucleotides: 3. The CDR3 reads CATGQEYNEQFF. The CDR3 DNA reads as TGTGCCACGGGACAGGAGTACAATGAGCAGTTCTTC.

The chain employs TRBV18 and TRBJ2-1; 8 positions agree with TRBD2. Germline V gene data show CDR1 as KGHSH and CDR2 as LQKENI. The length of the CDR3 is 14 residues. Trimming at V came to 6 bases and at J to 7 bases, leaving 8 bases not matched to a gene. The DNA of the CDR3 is TGTGCCAGCTCTAGCGGGACCTCGGGGAATGAGCAGTTCTTC. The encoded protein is CASSSGTSGNEQFF.

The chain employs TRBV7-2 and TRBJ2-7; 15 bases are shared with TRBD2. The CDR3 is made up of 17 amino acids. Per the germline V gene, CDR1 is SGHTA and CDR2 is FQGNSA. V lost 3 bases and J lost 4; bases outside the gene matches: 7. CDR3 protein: CASSLGTSGRSGYEQYF. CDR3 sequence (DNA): TGTGCCAGCAGCTTGGGGACTAGCGGGAGGTCCGGGTACGAGCAGTACTTC.

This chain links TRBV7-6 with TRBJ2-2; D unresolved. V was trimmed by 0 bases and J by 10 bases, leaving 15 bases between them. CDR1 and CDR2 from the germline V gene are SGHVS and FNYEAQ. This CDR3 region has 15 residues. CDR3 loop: CASSLASVAAAELFF. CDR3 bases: TGTGCCAGCAGCTTAGCGAGTGTGGCGGCCGCGGAGCTGTTTTTT.

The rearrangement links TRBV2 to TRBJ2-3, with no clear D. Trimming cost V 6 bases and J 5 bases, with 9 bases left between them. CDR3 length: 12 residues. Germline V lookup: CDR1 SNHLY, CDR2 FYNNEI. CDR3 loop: CASRPWGDTQYF. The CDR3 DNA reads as TGTGCCAGCAGGCCATGGGGAGATACGCAGTATTTT.

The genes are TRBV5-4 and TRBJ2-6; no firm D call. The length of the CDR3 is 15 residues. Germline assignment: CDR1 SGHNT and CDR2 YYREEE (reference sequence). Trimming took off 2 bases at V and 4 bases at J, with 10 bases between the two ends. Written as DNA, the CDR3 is TGTGCCAGCAGCTTAGTGCTTTCCGGGGCCAACGTCCTGACTTTC. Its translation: CASSLVLSGANVLTF.

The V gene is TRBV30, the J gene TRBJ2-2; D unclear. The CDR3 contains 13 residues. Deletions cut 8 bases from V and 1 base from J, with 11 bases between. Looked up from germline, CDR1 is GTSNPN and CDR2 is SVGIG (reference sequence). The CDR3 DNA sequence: TGTGCCGCCGGGTTTCAGAACACCGGGGAGCTGTTTTTT. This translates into CAAGFQNTGELFF. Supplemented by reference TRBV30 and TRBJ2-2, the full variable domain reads SQTIHQWPATLVQPVGSPLSLECTVEGTSNPNLYWYRQAAGRGLQLLFYSVGIGQISSEVPQNLSASRPQDRQFILSSKKLLLSDSGFYLCAAGFQNTGELFFGEGSRLTVL.

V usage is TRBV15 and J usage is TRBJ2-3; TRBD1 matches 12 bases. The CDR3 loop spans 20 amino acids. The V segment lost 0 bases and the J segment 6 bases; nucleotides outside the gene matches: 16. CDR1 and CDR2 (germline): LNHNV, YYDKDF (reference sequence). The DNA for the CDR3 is TGTGCCACCAGCAGAGATCGGTCGGGTGGAGGGACAGGGGGCCGGGATACGCAGTATTTT. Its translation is CATSRDRSGGGTGGRDTQYF.

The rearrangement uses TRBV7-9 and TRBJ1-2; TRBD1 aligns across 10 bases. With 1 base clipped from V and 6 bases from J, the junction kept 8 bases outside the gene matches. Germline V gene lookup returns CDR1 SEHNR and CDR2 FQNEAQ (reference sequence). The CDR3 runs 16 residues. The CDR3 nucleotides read TGTGCCAGCAGCTTAGACCAGACGACAGGGGGCGATGGCTACACCTTC. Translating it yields CASSLDQTTGGDGYTF. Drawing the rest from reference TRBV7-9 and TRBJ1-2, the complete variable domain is DTGVSQNPRHKITKRGQNVTFRCDPISEHNRLYWYRQTLGQGPEFLTYFQNEAQLEKSRLLSDRFSAERPKGSFSTLEIQRTEQGDSAMYLCASSLDQTTGGDGYTFGSGTRLTVV.

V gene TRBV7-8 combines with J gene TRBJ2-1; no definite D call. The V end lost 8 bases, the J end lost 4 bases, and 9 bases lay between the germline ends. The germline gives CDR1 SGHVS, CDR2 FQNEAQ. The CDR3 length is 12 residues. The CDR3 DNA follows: TGTGCCAGCGGCGACACTTACAATGAGCAGTTCTTC. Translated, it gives CASGDTYNEQFF.

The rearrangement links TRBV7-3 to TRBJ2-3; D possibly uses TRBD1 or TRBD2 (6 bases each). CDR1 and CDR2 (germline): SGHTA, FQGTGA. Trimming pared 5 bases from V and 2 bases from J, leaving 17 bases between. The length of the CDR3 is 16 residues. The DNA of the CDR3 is TGTGCCAGCAGCCTTAGGGGGACTCCTAACACAGATACGCAGTATTTT. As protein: CASSLRGTPNTDTQYF.

DNA for the CDR3: TGTGCCTGGACTAGGCCCAACGAGGGGATTAATGAAAAACTGTTTTTT. Protein: CAWTRPNEGINEKLFF. The chain is built from TRBV30 and TRBJ1-4, with D maybe TRBD1 (5 bases). The germline V and J ends were trimmed by 4 bases and 4 bases, with 19 bases remaining between them. Germline V lookup: CDR1 GTSNPN, CDR2 SVGIG (reference sequence). The CDR3 is 16 amino acids.

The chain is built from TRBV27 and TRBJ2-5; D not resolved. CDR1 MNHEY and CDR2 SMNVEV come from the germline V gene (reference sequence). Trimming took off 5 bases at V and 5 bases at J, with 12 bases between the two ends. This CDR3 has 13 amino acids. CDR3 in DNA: TGTGCCAGCAGTCCCACCGAATGGGAGACCCAGTACTTC. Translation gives CASSPTEWETQYF.

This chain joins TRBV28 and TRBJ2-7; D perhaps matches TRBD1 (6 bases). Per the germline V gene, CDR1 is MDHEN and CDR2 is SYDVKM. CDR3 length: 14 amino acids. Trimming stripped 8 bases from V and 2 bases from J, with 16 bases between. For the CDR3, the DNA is TGTGCCAGCCGACCGCAGGGGCAACCCTACGAGCAGTACTTC. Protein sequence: CASRPQGQPYEQYF.

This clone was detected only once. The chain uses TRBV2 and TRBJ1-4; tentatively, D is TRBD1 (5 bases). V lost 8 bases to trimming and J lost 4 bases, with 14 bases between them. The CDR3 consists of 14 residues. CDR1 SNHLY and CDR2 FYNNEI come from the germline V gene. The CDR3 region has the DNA TGTGCCAGCGGGATCCGGGACGGTAATGAAAAACTGTTTTTT. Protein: CASGIRDGNEKLFF.

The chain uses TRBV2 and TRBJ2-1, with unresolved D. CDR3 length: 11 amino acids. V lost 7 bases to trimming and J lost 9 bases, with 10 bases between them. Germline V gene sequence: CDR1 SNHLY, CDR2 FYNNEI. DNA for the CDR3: TGTGCCAGCAAGCCACTGGGTGAGCAGTTCTTC. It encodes CASKPLGEQFF.